Following are 29 T cell receptor beta chains from one sample sequenced in a study of Ad26.COV2.S vaccination and SARS-CoV-2 variants. Regarding treatment: 15 to 20 received Ad26.COV2.S at low or high dose, single or two shots; about 5 received placebo; per-sample allocation not given. Day 63 after the first injection of vaccine or placebo was the sampling time. The table came from immunoSEQ multiplex PCR; TCRdb's copy has only in-frame clones and leaves some out. Of about 420,000 clones detected, approximately 87% appear once; the ten largest clones hold around 3.6%. This sample comprised peripheral blood, obtained in a trial of Ad26.COV2.S vaccine versus placebo. The receptor source for this set is a person between 18 and 65 years old who received the Ad26.COV2.S COVID-19 vaccine or a placebo.

As to this clone: The sample has other DNA sequences that encode this CDR3 too. The chain uses TRBV24-1 and TRBJ1-2; possibly TRBD1 for D (6 bases). CDR1 and CDR2 (germline): KGHDR, SFDVKD. Trimming left V 4 bases short and J 4 bases short, with 12 bases between. There are 14 residues in the CDR3. CDR3 sequence reads: CATSDPGQSYGYTF. The DNA for the CDR3 is TGTGCCACCAGTGACCCAGGACAGAGCTATGGCTACACCTTC.

The V gene is TRBV6-5, the J gene TRBJ1-2; 9 bases fit TRBD1. The germline V gene encodes CDR1 MNHEY and CDR2 SVGAGI. V lost 6 bases, J lost 5 bases, and 7 bases stayed unmatched. CDR3 length: 14 residues. CDR3 sequence: CASRLDRGAYGYTF. For the CDR3, the DNA is TGTGCCAGCAGACTCGACAGGGGGGCTTATGGCTACACCTTC.

The chain has TRBV28 and TRBJ1-2; possible D gene TRBD1, 6 bases. Germline V CDR1 and CDR2: MDHEN, SYDVKM. Trimming took 2 bases from V and 3 from J, leaving 10 bases between them. This CDR3 region has 14 residues. CDR3 DNA sequence: TGTGCCAGCAGTTTACGGGGGGCCTACTATGGCTACACCTTC. Protein product: CASSLRGAYYGYTF.

The chain uses TRBV7-3 and TRBJ2-5; 7 nucleotides match TRBD2. The CDR3 sequence is 14 residues long. Germline trimming cut 0 bases from V and 7 bases from J; bases unmatched to any gene: 5. Germline CDR1 is SGHTA and CDR2 is FQGTGA. The CDR3 coding sequence is TGTGCCAGCAGCTTAACCCCCTCTAGCGGGACCCAGTACTTC. Its protein is CASSLTPSSGTQYF.

CDR3 in DNA: TGTGCCAGCAGTTTAGCTGCGAAAGGATACGAGCAGTACTTC. As protein: CASSLAAKGYEQYF. The chain employs TRBV27 and TRBJ2-7; D not certain. The CDR3 runs to 14 residues. Germline V lookup: CDR1 MNHEY, CDR2 SMNVEV (reference sequence). Deletions cut 2 bases from V and 4 bases from J, with 12 bases between.

The chain carries TRBV19 and TRBJ2-2; TRBD1 aligns across 10 bases. The germline CDR1 and CDR2 sequences are LNHDA and SQIVND (reference sequence). The CDR3 contains 15 residues. J was trimmed by 12 bases and V by 6 bases; bases with no gene match: 13. The CDR3: CASSERIRDRGKLFF. The CDR3 nucleotides read TGTGCCAGTAGCGAGCGAATCAGGGACAGGGGAAAGCTGTTTTTT.

The chain combines TRBV11-2 with TRBJ2-5; D possibly corresponds to TRBD2 (5 bases). V was clipped by 2 bases and J by 1 base, with 14 bases between them. CDR1 is SGHAT, CDR2 FQNNGV, per germline. The CDR3 is made up of 16 amino acids. The CDR3 DNA follows: TGTGCCAGCAGCTTAATAAGAGGGCAAGTCCAAGAGACCCAGTACTTC. This encodes CASSLIRGQVQETQYF.

J is TRBJ2-7 and V is TRBV11-1; D unclear. This CDR3 is built from 13 residues. Germline CDR1 reads SGHAT; CDR2 reads FQDESV (reference sequence). Deletions cut 5 bases from V and 5 bases from J, with 13 bases between. CDR3 residues: CASSRPLGNEQYF. CDR3 coding DNA: TGTGCCAGCAGCCGCCCGTTAGGGAACGAGCAGTACTTC.

The CDR3 region has the DNA TGTGCCAGCAGCCAAGTTCTGGCGGGGGGGCCCACAGATACGCAGTATTTT. It specifies CASSQVLAGGPTDTQYF. This chain uses TRBV4-2 with TRBJ2-3; 9 nucleotides align to TRBD2. With V trimmed by 1 base and J by 2 bases, 7 bases remained unmatched. Per the germline V gene, CDR1 is LGHNA and CDR2 is YNFKEQ. The CDR3 has 17 residues.

This clone was picked up a small number of times. The V call is TRBV21-1, the J call TRBJ1-1; the table's D call of TRBD1 was not tested on the DNA. TRBV21-1 is recorded as a pseudogene. This CDR3 has 15 amino acids. The CDR3 spells CASSKGGTVNTEAFF. In DNA form, the CDR3 reads TGTGCCAGCAGCAAAGGAGGGACAGTGAACACTGAAGCTTTCTTT.

V and J are TRBV10-3 and TRBJ1-1, with D possibly matching TRBD1 (6 bases). The length of the CDR3 is 14 residues. Germline CDR1 reads ENHRY; CDR2 reads SYGVKD. V lost 10 bases and J lost 3, with 18 bases in between. The CDR3 here is CATLTGKEDTEAFF. CDR3 coding DNA: TGTGCCACCCTAACAGGGAAAGAGGACACTGAAGCTTTCTTT.

The chain has TRBV5-1 and TRBJ2-5, with 9 positions matching TRBD1. The CDR3 is 14 amino acids. The V and J ends lost 4 bases and 2 bases, in that order; junction bases with no gene match: 3. From germline, CDR1 is SGHRS and CDR2 YFSETQ. The CDR3 coding sequence is TGCGCCAGCAGCAGAGACAGGGGGCAAGAGACCCAGTACTTC. Its protein is CASSRDRGQETQYF.

This clone has only a few counts. Other DNA sequences in this specimen translate into the identical CDR3. The genes are TRBV10-3 and TRBJ2-2; D gene uncertain. The CDR3 runs 12 residues. The V and J ends lost 0 bases and 7 bases respectively, with 3 bases between them. Germline-derived CDR1 and CDR2 are ENHRY and SYGVKD. CDR3 region: CAISESGGELFF. DNA for the CDR3: TGTGCCATCAGTGAGTCAGGCGGGGAGCTGTTTTTT.

The gene calls are TRBV2 and TRBJ1-1; D gene unclear. CDR3 length: 14 amino acids. Deletions cut 7 bases from V and 1 base from J, with 13 bases between. Germline V lookup: CDR1 SNHLY, CDR2 FYNNEI. The CDR3 loop is CASIWGLGNTEAFF. The CDR3 DNA is TGTGCCAGCATATGGGGATTAGGGAACACTGAAGCTTTCTTT.

This chain links TRBV4-1 with TRBJ1-2; D unresolved. The CDR3 extends over 15 amino acids. Germline CDR1 MGHRA, CDR2 YSYEKL. Trimming left V 1 base short and J 3 bases short, with 12 bases between. In DNA form, the CDR3 reads TGCGCCAGCAGCCAAGTCTCAGATGCCCACTATGGCTACACCTTC. Translating it yields CASSQVSDAHYGYTF.

The sample holds one count of this clone. The V call is TRBV4-3, the J call TRBJ2-3; the D gene is possibly TRBD2 (6 bases). CDR3 size: 16 residues. Trimming removed 0 bases from V and 6 bases from J, with 16 bases in between. Germline V lookup: CDR1 LGHNA, CDR2 YSLEER. This chain's CDR3 is CASSQDLGGLGDTQYF. In nucleotides, the CDR3 is TGCGCCAGCAGCCAAGATCTGGGGGGTCTCGGGGATACGCAGTATTTT.

This sequence joins TRBV28 and TRBJ2-5; D uncertain. This CDR3 spans 13 amino acids. Germline CDR1 is MDHEN and CDR2 is SYDVKM. Trimming took off 8 bases at V and 11 bases at J, with 21 bases between the two ends. CDR3 region: CASDPPSQRSQYF. In DNA form, the CDR3 reads TGTGCCAGCGATCCACCCTCCCAGAGAAGTCAGTACTTC.

The chain carries TRBV5-4 and TRBJ2-1; 12 bases fit TRBD2. V shed 1 base, J shed 7 bases, and the junction held 3 bases outside the gene matches. CDR1 and CDR2 from the germline V gene are SGHNT and YYREEE (reference sequence). This CDR3 comprises 15 residues. Here the CDR3 reads CASSLILAGGNEQFF. CDR3 bases: TGTGCCAGCAGCTTGATCCTAGCGGGGGGGAATGAGCAGTTCTTC.

The chain recombines TRBV7-9 with TRBJ1-4, with 9 bases aligning to TRBD1. CDR1 SEHNR and CDR2 FQNEAQ come from the germline V gene (reference sequence). The CDR3 consists of 14 residues. V shed 5 bases, J shed 8 bases, and the junction held 6 bases outside the gene matches. The CDR3 bases are TGTGCCAGCAGCCCGGACAGGGGAGGGGAAAAACTGTTTTTT. This sequence encodes CASSPDRGGEKLFF.

The chain combines TRBV7-2 with TRBJ1-4, with D tentatively TRBD1 (6 bases). This CDR3 comprises 14 residues. V was cut by 6 bases and J by 6 bases, with 14 bases left in between. Germline CDR1 is SGHTA and CDR2 is FQGNSA. CDR3 sequence (DNA): TGTGCCAGCAGTTCCAGGGGACGGGATGAAAAACTGTTTTTT. As protein: CASSSRGRDEKLFF.

This chain joins TRBV7-2 and TRBJ2-6; D might be TRBD2 (5 bases). The CDR3 is 16 amino acids. CDR1 is SGHTA and CDR2 is FQGNSA in the germline V gene. Trimming cost V 4 bases and J 3 bases, with 13 bases left between them. The CDR3 sequence: CASSSAGEGGANVLTF. CDR3 nucleotide sequence: TGTGCCAGCAGCTCCGCCGGGGAAGGTGGGGCCAACGTCCTGACTTTC.

V gene TRBV9 combines with J gene TRBJ2-7; unclear D gene. The CDR3 spans 13 residues. V lost 3 bases to trimming and J lost 7 bases, with 14 bases between them. The germline V gene encodes CDR1 SGDLS and CDR2 YYNGEE. The CDR3 sequence is CASSAHPYGEQYF. Here the CDR3 DNA reads TGTGCCAGCAGCGCCCACCCCTATGGGGAGCAGTACTTC.

The chain is built from TRBV4-1 and TRBJ2-1; 14 bases align to TRBD2. Germline V CDR1 and CDR2: MGHRA, YSYEKL. The J segment lost 8 bases and the V segment lost 0 bases, leaving 6 bases of the junction unmatched. The CDR3 spans 17 residues. Here the CDR3 DNA reads TGCGCCAGCAGCCAAGACAGACTAGCGGGGGGGTCCGATGAGCAGTTCTTC. Translating gives CASSQDRLAGGSDEQFF.

This chain links TRBV4-3 with TRBJ1-1; no reliable D call. V dropped 2 bases and J dropped 4 bases, with 14 bases sitting between them. The CDR3 runs to 15 residues. The germline V gene encodes CDR1 LGHNA and CDR2 YSLEER. CDR3 bases: TGCGCCAGCAGCCAACGGGTGTACGAACCCACTGAAGCTTTCTTT. This translates into CASSQRVYEPTEAFF.

Here the CDR3 reads CASSLTGTGENTEAFF. DNA of the CDR3: TGTGCCAGCAGCCTAACCGGGACAGGGGAGAACACTGAAGCTTTCTTT. V is TRBV7-9 and J is TRBJ1-1, with 10 nucleotides matching TRBD1. J gave up 1 base and V 5 bases, and 7 bases lay outside the gene matches. Germline V gene sequence: CDR1 SEHNR, CDR2 FQNEAQ (reference sequence). The CDR3 length is 16 residues.

The gene calls are TRBV15 and TRBJ2-2; weak D call: TRBD2 (6 bases). V was cut by 8 bases and J by 5 bases, with 9 bases left in between. The CDR3 has 12 residues. Germline CDR1 and CDR2: LNHNV and YYDKDF (reference sequence). The CDR3 DNA follows: TGTGCCACCGCGGGGCGTACCGGGGAGCTGTTTTTT. This codes for CATAGRTGELFF.

The CDR3 loop reads CASRPPGGAGEKLFF. CDR3 coding DNA: TGTGCCAGCAGACCCCCCGGGGGGGCGGGAGAAAAACTGTTTTTT. This chain connects TRBV6-5 to TRBJ1-4; TRBD1 might be the D (6 bases). Germline V lookup: CDR1 MNHEY, CDR2 SVGAGI. The CDR3 length is 15 residues. Trimming took 6 bases from V and 8 from J, leaving 19 bases between them.

The chain is built from TRBV13 and TRBJ2-2; 8 bases align to TRBD1. This CDR3 spans 17 amino acids. J gave up 6 bases and V 5 bases, and 14 bases lay outside the gene matches. Germline-derived CDR1 and CDR2 are PRHDT and FYEKMQ (reference sequence). The CDR3 DNA reads TGTGCCAGCAGCCCGACCGCGGACAGGGTGTGGTCCGGGGAGCTGTTTTTT. This codes for CASSPTADRVWSGELFF.

This chain uses TRBV4-2 with TRBJ2-2, with TRBD2 matching 15 bases. The CDR3 runs 21 residues. After removal of 1 base from V and 6 bases from J, the junction contained 15 bases not matched to a gene. Looked up from germline, CDR1 is LGHNA and CDR2 is YNFKEQ. CDR3 in DNA: TGTGCCAGCAGCCAAGCCCACTCCGGAGGACTAGCGGGGGGGCTGTCCGGGGAGCTGTTTTTT. It encodes CASSQAHSGGLAGGLSGELFF.